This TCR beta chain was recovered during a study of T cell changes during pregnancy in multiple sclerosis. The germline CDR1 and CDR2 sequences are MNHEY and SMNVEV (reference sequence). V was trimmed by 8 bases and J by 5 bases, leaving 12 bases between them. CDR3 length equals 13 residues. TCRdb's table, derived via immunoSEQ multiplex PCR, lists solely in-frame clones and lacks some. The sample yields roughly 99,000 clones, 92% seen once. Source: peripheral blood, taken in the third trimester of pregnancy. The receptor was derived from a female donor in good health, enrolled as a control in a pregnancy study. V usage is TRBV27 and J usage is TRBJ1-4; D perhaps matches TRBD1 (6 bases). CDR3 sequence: CASVGQGNEKLFF. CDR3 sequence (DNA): TGTGCCAGCGTGGGGCAGGGGAATGAAAAACTGTTTTTT. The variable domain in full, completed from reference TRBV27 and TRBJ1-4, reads EAQVTQNPRYLITVTGKKLTVTCSQNMNHEYMSWYRQDPGLGLRQIYYSMNVEVTDKGDVPEGYKVSRKEKRNFPLILESPSPNQTSLYFCASVGQGNEKLFFGSGTQLSVL.